This record looks at one TCR beta chain sequence and its context. Antigen: not known. Patients with Susac syndrome showed fulfilment of recently defined diagnostic criteria for definite or probable disease. This record comes from a study of CD8 T cells in Susac syndrome. Study as a whole: Within the sequenced group of Susac syndrome patients, about 6 showed active disease and 8 or 9 were in remission. When their blood was taken, the Susac syndrome patients had either not yet had any therapy, were taking corticosteroids, or were taking intravenous immunoglobulin alone.

Study-wide points: Peak Susac CD8+ clonal expansion occurred in TEMRA cells and active patients.

An amount of RNA that ranged from roughly 0.45 to 1 ug was reverse transcribed with random hexamers. Each CDR3 protein is one row after TCRdb ran MiXCR on the immunoSEQ multiplex PCR reads. Of roughly 130,000 distinct CDR3 sequences listed, 90% to 95% were seen once; the top ten hold 0.28%. Germline CDR1 and CDR2: LNHDA and SQIVND (reference sequence). CDR3 length: 15 residues. V lost 3 bases and J lost 11; bases outside the gene matches: 7. The chain employs TRBV19 and TRBJ1-6; TRBD1 aligns across 10 bases. This receptor was taken from a human donor with Susac syndrome. Sequenced material: CD8+ T cells from PBMCs. For the CDR3, the DNA is TGTGCCAGTAGTATTGGTGGACAGGGGGGAGCACCCCTCCACTTT. Encoded protein: CASSIGGQGGAPLHF.